These 21 T cell receptor beta chains were sequenced from one sample in a study of T cell clonotyping in hematopoietic cell transplantation. Using immunoSEQ multiplex PCR, the repertoire was profiled, and TCRdb retains in-frame clones only, with some absent. The sample has 25,000 to 30,000 clones, roughly 85% seen once. As to time point: recipient sample about 28 days before transplant, after cytoreduction. The sample here was peripheral blood mononuclear cells, taken before stem cell transplant. The receptor set was obtained from a man aged 35 to 55 with acute myeloid leukemia. Some clones in this sample may be carry-over from other donors' samples.

The J gene is TRBJ1-6, the V gene TRBV30; 7 bases agree with TRBD1. V was clipped by 8 bases and J by 10 bases; unmatched bases: 11. This CDR3 contains 13 residues. CDR1 is GTSNPN and CDR2 is SVGIG in the germline V gene (reference sequence). CDR3 nucleotide sequence: TGTGCCGAGGGTAGGGGGCAAGGATCACCCCTCCACTTT. Protein: CAEGRGQGSPLHF.

The chain employs TRBV27 and TRBJ1-1, with a possible D match to TRBD1 (5 bases). Germline assignment: CDR1 MNHEY and CDR2 SMNVEV (reference sequence). V was clipped by 4 bases and J by 10 bases, with 16 bases between them. The CDR3 runs to 13 residues. Written as DNA, the CDR3 is TGTGCCAGCAGTTCGGTTCCCAGGGTTAGAGCTTTCTTT. This sequence encodes CASSSVPRVRAFF.

The V and J genes are TRBV12-5 and TRBJ2-7; D uncertain. The CDR3 extends over 12 amino acids. Germline V gene data show CDR1 as LGHNT and CDR2 as FRNRAP. The ends were cut back, 6 bases at V and 3 bases at J, with 9 bases in the middle. Here the CDR3 reads CASGRHFYEQYF. As DNA, the CDR3 is TGTGCTAGTGGGCGACACTTCTACGAGCAGTACTTC. Full variable domain (outside the CDR3, taken from reference TRBV12-5 and TRBJ2-7): DARVTQTPRHKVTEMGQEVTMRCQPILGHNTVFWYRQTMMQGLELLAYFRNRAPLDDSGMPKDRFSAEMPDATLATLKIQPSEPRDSAVYFCASGRHFYEQYFGPGTRLTVT.

V is TRBV5-1 and J is TRBJ2-3, with TRBD1 matching 12 bases. CDR3 length: 17 residues. Germline CDR1 is SGHRS and CDR2 is YFSETQ. Trimming cost V 1 base and J 4 bases; bases outside gene matches: 7. CDR3 bases: TGCGCCAGCAGCTTGTGGGACAGGGGGCGAGATCCAGATACGCAGTATTTT. This gives the protein CASSLWDRGRDPDTQYF.

The chain combines TRBV27 with TRBJ2-1; 9 bases match TRBD2. Looked up from germline, CDR1 is MNHEY and CDR2 is SMNVEV (reference sequence). V shed 5 bases, J shed 7 bases, and the junction held 6 bases outside the gene matches. The CDR3 is made up of 14 amino acids. The CDR3 loop reads CASSLETSGNEQFF. The CDR3 DNA reads TGTGCCAGCAGTCTTGAGACTAGCGGTAATGAGCAGTTCTTC.

The V call is TRBV5-8, the J call TRBJ2-5, with 7 bases matching TRBD1. The CDR3 extends over 13 amino acids. After removal of 9 bases from V and 5 bases from J, the junction contained 10 bases not matched to a gene. Germline CDR1 SGHTS, CDR2 YDEGEE. CDR3 DNA sequence: TGTGCCATCTCGACAGGGCTACAGGAGACCCAGTACTTC. Encoded protein: CAISTGLQETQYF.

The V gene is TRBV10-3, the J gene TRBJ2-5, with TRBD2 matching over 7 bases. There are 13 residues in the CDR3. The V and J ends lost 11 bases and 5 bases, in that order; junction bases with no gene match: 11. Germline assignment: CDR1 ENHRY and CDR2 SYGVKD. The CDR3 DNA is TGTGCCGCCCAAGGAAGGGAGGGCGAGACCCAGTACTTC. Translating it yields CAAQGREGETQYF.

The chain links TRBV7-9 to TRBJ1-4; possible D gene TRBD1, 6 bases. This CDR3 is built from 17 residues. CDR1 and CDR2 from the germline V gene are SEHNR and FQNEAQ (reference sequence). The germline V and J ends were trimmed by 0 bases and 7 bases, with 18 bases remaining between them. The CDR3 loop is CASSLAHFTGLSEKLFF. CDR3 coding DNA: TGTGCCAGCAGCTTAGCACATTTTACAGGGCTTAGTGAAAAACTGTTTTTT.

The chain is built from TRBV7-6 and TRBJ2-7; D tentatively fits TRBD1 or TRBD2 (5 bases each). Germline CDR1 and CDR2: SGHVS and FNYEAQ. The CDR3 length is 13 residues. With 4 bases removed from V and 4 bases from J, the gap between germline ends came to 11 bases. CDR3 sequence reads: CASSSQRGYEQYF. Here the CDR3 DNA reads TGTGCCAGCAGCTCCCAGAGGGGATACGAGCAGTACTTC. Using reference TRBV7-6 and TRBJ2-7 for the parts outside the CDR3, the full variable domain is GAGVSQSPRYKVTKRGQDVALRCDPISGHVSLYWYRQALGQGPEFLTYFNYEAQQDKSGLPNDRFSAERPEGSISTLTIQRTEQRDSAMYRCASSSQRGYEQYFGPGTRLTVT.

The rearrangement uses TRBV5-6 and TRBJ2-7; perhaps D is TRBD1 or TRBD2 (5 bases each). The CDR3 is 15 residues long. Germline assignment: CDR1 SGHDT and CDR2 YYEEEE. Trimming removed 0 bases at V and 11 bases at J, with 21 bases between. CDR3 DNA: TGTGCCAGCAGCTTGGGTCCAGGGCCTGAGGGGTGGGAGTACTTC. This gives the protein CASSLGPGPEGWEYF.

The chain recombines TRBV5-8 with TRBJ1-5, with TRBD1 matching 9 bases. CDR1 and CDR2 (germline): SGHTS, YDEGEE. J lost 4 bases, V lost 4 bases, and 3 bases had no gene match. CDR3 length: 14 residues. The DNA for the CDR3 is TGTGCCAGCAGCCCTGGACAGGGGAATCAGCCCCAGCATTTT. Its protein product is CASSPGQGNQPQHF.

This chain links TRBV29-1 with TRBJ2-1; D ambiguous. CDR1 is SQVTM, CDR2 ANQGSEA, per germline. The CDR3 runs 12 residues. V was shortened by 2 bases and J by 9 bases, with 11 bases between the two germline ends. The CDR3 reads CSVEWAISEQFF. The CDR3 bases are TGCAGCGTTGAATGGGCGATCAGTGAGCAGTTCTTC.

The chain carries TRBV7-2 and TRBJ2-3, with 9 bases matching TRBD1. J lost 1 base, V lost 2 bases, and 1 base had no gene match. The CDR3 length is 15 residues. Germline V CDR1 and CDR2: SGHTA, FQGNSA. Here the CDR3 DNA reads TGTGCCAGCAGCTTAAGGACAGGGGGCACAGATACGCAGTATTTT. Its protein is CASSLRTGGTDTQYF.

This clone appeared a single time. The rearrangement joins TRBV29-1 to TRBJ1-5; D may be TRBD1 (5 bases). Germline V gene data show CDR1 as SQVTM and CDR2 as ANQGSEA. This CDR3 comprises 15 residues. V lost 4 bases and J lost 2, with 15 bases in between. The CDR3 loop reads CSVAQGVLGNQPQHF. CDR3 coding DNA: TGCAGCGTTGCTCAGGGCGTACTTGGCAATCAGCCCCAGCATTTT.

The genes are TRBV5-1 and TRBJ1-1; D uncertain. CDR1 is SGHRS, CDR2 YFSETQ, per germline. The CDR3 runs to 14 residues. The V gene lost 0 bases and the J gene lost 6 bases, with 12 bases spanning the gap. The CDR3: CASSLDQVGSEAFF. CDR3 bases: TGCGCCAGCAGCTTGGATCAGGTGGGGTCTGAAGCTTTCTTT.

This clone was seen more than once but under ten times. The J gene is TRBJ2-4, the V gene TRBV28; TRBD1 aligns across 8 bases. The CDR3 has 14 amino acids. V lost 2 bases and J lost 5; bases outside the gene matches: 2. Germline V gene data show CDR1 as MDHEN and CDR2 as SYDVKM. For the CDR3, the DNA is TGTGCCAGCAGTTTACTGGACAGGGAAAACATTCAGTACTTC. It is translated as CASSLLDRENIQYF. The full variable domain, in which reference TRBV28 and TRBJ2-4 provide the parts outside the CDR3, is DVKVTQSSRYLVKRTGEKVFLECVQDMDHENMFWYRQDPGLGLRLIYFSYDVKMKEKGDIPEGYSVSREKKERFSLILESASTNQTSMYLCASSLLDRENIQYFGAGTRLSVL.

This clone was detected a few times. This chain joins TRBV5-4 and TRBJ1-2; D gene ambiguous. Germline CDR1 SGHNT, CDR2 YYREEE (reference sequence). V lost 4 bases and J 5 bases, leaving 18 bases between the germline ends. The CDR3 runs to 15 residues. The CDR3 nucleotides are TGTGCCAGCAGCGCGTCGCTACCAACCCCTTATGGCTACACCTTC. It translates to CASSASLPTPYGYTF.

This clone was counted only a few times. The chain has TRBV30 and TRBJ1-3; D is unresolved. V lost 3 bases and J 4 bases, leaving 16 bases between the germline ends. The CDR3 extends over 15 amino acids. Germline V gives CDR1 GTSNPN, CDR2 SVGIG (reference sequence). The CDR3 DNA is TGTGCCTGGAGCGTAAGAGGGTTACGCGGAAACACCATATATTTT. Its protein is CAWSVRGLRGNTIYF.

V is TRBV7-2 and J is TRBJ2-5; D unclear. Trimming stripped 4 bases from V and 0 bases from J, with 3 bases between. This CDR3 is 12 amino acids long. In germline, CDR1 is SGHTA, CDR2 FQGNSA. The CDR3, as DNA: TGTGCCAGCAGCTCGTACCAAGAGACCCAGTACTTC. Its protein product is CASSSYQETQYF.

This chain uses TRBV28 with TRBJ1-5, with 10 bases fitting TRBD1. CDR1 is MDHEN and CDR2 is SYDVKM in the germline V gene. The CDR3 length is 16 residues. Trimming took 6 bases from V and 1 from J; bases not matched to a gene: 6. The CDR3 DNA sequence: TGTGCCAGCAGAAAGGGGGGACAGGGGAGCAATCAGCCCCAGCATTTT. It codes for CASRKGGQGSNQPQHF. The entire variable domain, with the rest obtained from reference TRBV28 and TRBJ1-5, is as follows: DVKVTQSSRYLVKRTGEKVFLECVQDMDHENMFWYRQDPGLGLRLIYFSYDVKMKEKGDIPEGYSVSREKKERFSLILESASTNQTSMYLCASRKGGQGSNQPQHFGDGTRLSIL.

The CDR3 loop reads CASDRGGVETQYF. The DNA for the CDR3 is TGTGCCAGCGACCGAGGAGGGGTAGAGACCCAGTACTTC. V gene TRBV6-1 combines with J gene TRBJ2-5; perhaps TRBD2 as D (6 bases). Trimming cost V 8 bases and J 4 bases, with 14 bases left between them. Germline CDR1 MNHNS, CDR2 SASEGT. CDR3 size: 13 residues.